This TCR delta chain was sequenced for a study of Vδ1+ human thymocytes. The template was reverse-transcribed extracted RNA. Pooled V-gene forward primers with one constant-region reverse primer generated the CDR3 amplicons by multiplex PCR. TCRdb redid the clone calls on the multiplex PCR reads with CATT. This table has 22,000 or so delta-chain clones, 7% to 8.5% appearing once. A word on this clone: Its antigen is unidentified.

Study observations and caveats: Thymic delta-chain repertoires held around 20% Vdelta2 sequences and few Vdelta3, despite high sort purity. Thymic TRG and TRD repertoires appeared highly polyclonal.

The CDR3 is made up of 19 amino acids. Germline V CDR1 and CDR2: TSWWSYY, QGS. The ends lost 2 bases at V and 0 bases at J; junction bases unmatched: 11. The sequenced sample was Vdelta1+ gamma-delta thymocytes from the thymus. Subset of the sample: FACS-sorted CD3+ TCRalphabeta- TCRVdelta1+ TCRVdelta2- thymocytes. V usage is TRDV1 and J usage is TRDJ2, with 8 bases lining up with TRDD3. The origin of this receptor is a child under two years old who had congenital heart surgery. This chain's CDR3 is CALGEVYSGGPALTAQLFF. The CDR3 DNA sequence: TGTGCTCTTGGGGAAGTGTATTCTGGGGGACCCGCTTTGACAGCACAACTCTTCTTT.